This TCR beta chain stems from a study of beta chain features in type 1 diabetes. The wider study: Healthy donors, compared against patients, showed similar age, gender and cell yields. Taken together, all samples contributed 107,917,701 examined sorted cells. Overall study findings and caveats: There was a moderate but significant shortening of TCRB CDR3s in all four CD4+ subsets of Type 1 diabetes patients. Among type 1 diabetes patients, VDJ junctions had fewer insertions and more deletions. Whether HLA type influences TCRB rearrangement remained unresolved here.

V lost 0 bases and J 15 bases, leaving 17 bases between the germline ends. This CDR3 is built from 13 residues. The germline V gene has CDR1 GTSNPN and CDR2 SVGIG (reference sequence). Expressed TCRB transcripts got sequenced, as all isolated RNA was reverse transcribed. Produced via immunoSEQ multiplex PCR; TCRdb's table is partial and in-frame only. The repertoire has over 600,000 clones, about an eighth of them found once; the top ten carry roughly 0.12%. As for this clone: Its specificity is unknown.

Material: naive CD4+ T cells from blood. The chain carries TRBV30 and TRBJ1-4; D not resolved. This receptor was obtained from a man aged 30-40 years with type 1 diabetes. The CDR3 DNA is TGTGCCTGGAGTGTACAGTCAACGCTTGGGGTGTTTTTT. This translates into CAWSVQSTLGVFF.